The next 22 T cell receptor beta chains were all read from a single sample in a study of patients and donors after allogeneic stem cell transplantation. Each CDR3 protein is one row after TCRdb ran MiXCR on the RT-PCR reads. The table shows about 40,000 distinct CDR3 sequences, with roughly 30% occurring only once. The sample was blood, either unsorted or a sorted T cell fraction (not recorded which). The receptor set was obtained from a human donor who was either an allogeneic HSCT recipient or a stem cell or donor lymphocyte infusion donor (not recorded which). It is not recorded whose cells these are; they may come from a transplant donor.

The rearrangement uses TRBV5-1 and TRBJ2-1; D not certain. Germline V lookup: CDR1 SGHRS, CDR2 YFSETQ. The length of the CDR3 is 16 residues. V was clipped by 5 bases and J by 2 bases, with 17 bases between them. CDR3 DNA sequence: TGCGCCAGCAGTTCTTTCCCAGGCGCTACCTACAATGAGCAGTTCTTC. Encoded protein: CASSSFPGATYNEQFF.

The table lists this clonotype with many counts. This sequence joins TRBV5-1 and TRBJ1-4; D is ambiguous. Per the germline V gene, CDR1 is SGHRS and CDR2 is YFSETQ. Trimming shortened V by 3 bases and J by 0 bases, and 6 bases separated the two germline ends. The CDR3 is made up of 14 amino acids. CDR3 coding DNA: TGCGCCAGCAGCTCGGCTGCAACTAATGAAAAACTGTTTTTT. Translation: CASSSAATNEKLFF.

This clonotype was seen many times. V gene TRBV20-1 combines with J gene TRBJ1-1, with no clear D. The V end lost 3 bases, the J end lost 0 bases, and 11 bases lay between the germline ends. The germline V gene encodes CDR1 DFQATT and CDR2 SNEGSKA (reference sequence). The CDR3 sequence is 14 residues long. CDR3: CSARAGSMNTEAFF. The CDR3 coding sequence is TGCAGTGCTAGGGCGGGATCCATGAACACTGAAGCTTTCTTT.

The chain recombines TRBV6-2 or TRBV6-3 with TRBJ2-7, with D unclear. There are 13 residues in the CDR3. The ends were cut back, 0 bases at V and 1 base at J, with 4 bases in the middle. Germline V lookup: CDR1 MNHEY, CDR2 SVGEGT. The CDR3 loop is CASSYSNSYEQYF. The CDR3 DNA follows: TGTGCCAGCAGTTACTCGAATTCCTACGAGCAGTACTTC.

This chain connects TRBV5-1 to TRBJ2-3, with unresolved D. Trimming cost V 2 bases and J 1 base, with 8 bases left between them. CDR1 and CDR2 (germline): SGHRS, YFSETQ. The CDR3 runs 14 residues. The CDR3 reads CASSFVGRTDTQYF. The CDR3 region has the DNA TGCGCCAGCAGCTTCGTCGGCCGCACAGATACGCAGTATTTT.

DNA of the CDR3: TGTGCCATCAGCCAGAAAAGAATGGCCCTGGACAGAAACATTCAGTACTTC. Protein product: CAISQKRMALDRNIQYF. The J gene is TRBJ2-4, the V gene TRBV10-3, with D maybe TRBD1 (6 bases). CDR1 and CDR2 (germline): ENHRY, SYGVKD. The CDR3 loop spans 17 amino acids. V was cut by 6 bases and J by 6 bases, with 24 bases left in between.

This chain joins TRBV14 and TRBJ2-3; D is possibly TRBD1 (6 bases). CDR3 length equals 15 residues. Germline V gene sequence: CDR1 SGHDN, CDR2 FVKESK. Trimming removed 3 bases at V and 2 bases at J, with 12 bases between. The CDR3 reads CASSHDRSFTDTQYF. CDR3 bases: TGTGCCAGCAGCCACGACAGGAGCTTCACAGATACGCAGTATTTT.

This clonotype appeared a few times. The chain uses TRBV7-3 and TRBJ2-3; D might be TRBD2 (6 bases). V was pared by 2 bases and J by 5 bases, with 11 bases between. CDR3 size: 14 residues. From germline, CDR1 is SGHTA and CDR2 FQGTGA. Written as DNA, the CDR3 is TGTGCCAGCAGCTTATTGGGGGAGGAAGATACGCAGTATTTT. Protein: CASSLLGEEDTQYF.

The chain carries TRBV7-2 and TRBJ1-2, with 8 bases matching TRBD1. Germline V gene lookup returns CDR1 SGHTA and CDR2 FQGNSA. This CDR3 spans 15 amino acids. V lost 3 bases and J lost 4; bases outside the gene matches: 7. CDR3 DNA: TGTGCCAGCAGCTTCCAGTCAGGGGGCGGCTATGGCTACACCTTC. Its translation is CASSFQSGGGYGYTF.

This chain uses TRBV4-3 with TRBJ2-5; no definite D call. Looked up from germline, CDR1 is LGHNA and CDR2 is YSLEER. This CDR3 region has 17 residues. V lost 0 bases and J lost 5, with 19 bases in between. The CDR3 nucleotides read TGCGCCAGCAGCCAAGATTCGGCTCCCGGCCGATTGGAGACCCAGTACTTC. This sequence encodes CASSQDSAPGRLETQYF.

This clonotype was picked up many times. The chain recombines TRBV25-1 with TRBJ1-2; D unclear. CDR1 and CDR2 from the germline V gene are MGHDK and SYGVNS. The V end lost 4 bases, the J end lost 3 bases, and 9 bases lay between the germline ends. The CDR3 has 13 amino acids. The DNA of the CDR3 is TGTGCCAGCAGTGTTGGAAGAGACTATGGCTACACCTTC. Translation: CASSVGRDYGYTF.

The sample holds a few counts of this clonotype. The CDR3 loop is CASSATGSTSGNTIYF. CDR3 sequence (DNA): TGTGCCAGCAGTGCCACAGGGAGTACCTCTGGAAACACCATATATTTT. The J gene is TRBJ1-3, the V gene TRBV6-5; tentative D call: TRBD1 (6 bases). CDR1 and CDR2 from the germline V gene are MNHEY and SVGAGI. Trimming stripped 5 bases from V and 0 bases from J, with 14 bases between. The CDR3 sequence is 16 residues long.

V is TRBV28 and J is TRBJ2-7; D is unclear. Between the trimmed V and J ends, which lost 2 bases and 2 bases, there was a span of 10 bases. The V gene's germline CDR1 is MDHEN and CDR2 SYDVKM. This CDR3 contains 14 residues. CDR3 amino acids: CASSLGQAPYEQYF. CDR3 bases: TGTGCCAGCAGTTTAGGGCAGGCTCCCTACGAGCAGTACTTC.

The V call is TRBV28, the J call TRBJ1-3; perhaps TRBD1 as D (5 bases). Germline CDR1 is MDHEN and CDR2 is SYDVKM. CDR3 size: 16 residues. Trimming took off 3 bases at V and 4 bases at J, with 16 bases between the two ends. The CDR3 coding sequence is TGTGCCAGCAGTTTCTTCGGGGGAATCGGAGGAAACACCATATATTTT. It specifies CASSFFGGIGGNTIYF.

This clonotype was observed at least ten times. The chain employs TRBV5-1 and TRBJ2-7, with D unclear. Per the germline V gene, CDR1 is SGHRS and CDR2 is YFSETQ. V lost 8 bases, J lost 3 bases, and 12 bases lay in between. This CDR3 spans 12 amino acids. This chain's CDR3 is CASHPTYYEQYF. The CDR3 DNA is TGCGCCAGTCACCCGACCTACTACGAGCAGTACTTC.

This clonotype has a count of ten or more. The CDR3 is CASSLGTGNSNQPQHF. Here the CDR3 DNA reads TGCGCCAGCAGCTTGGGGACAGGGAATAGCAATCAGCCCCAGCATTTT. The rearrangement joins TRBV5-1 to TRBJ1-5, with 8 bases matching TRBD1. Germline V gene data show CDR1 as SGHRS and CDR2 as YFSETQ. The CDR3 extends over 16 amino acids. With 0 bases clipped from V and 0 bases from J, the junction kept 2 bases outside the gene matches.

In this sample, this clonotype turned up a few times. The chain links TRBV3-1 to TRBJ1-1, with D uncertain. V dropped 3 bases and J dropped 5 bases, with 7 bases sitting between them. Germline CDR1 is LGHDT and CDR2 is YNNKEL (reference sequence). This CDR3 spans 12 amino acids. CDR3 residues: CASSHPLTEAFF. In DNA, the CDR3 is TGTGCCAGCAGCCATCCCTTGACTGAAGCTTTCTTT. Filled out from reference TRBV3-1 and TRBJ1-1, the complete variable domain reads DTAVSQTPKYLVTQMGNDKSIKCEQNLGHDTMYWYKQDSKKFLKIMFSYNNKELIINETVPNRFSPKSPDKAHLNLHINSLELGDSAVYFCASSHPLTEAFFGQGTRLTVV.

The chain employs TRBV6-2 or TRBV6-3 and TRBJ1-1; TRBD1 is a possible D gene (5 bases). Germline assignment: CDR1 MNHEY and CDR2 SVGEGT. V shed 6 bases and J shed 7 bases, with 27 bases lying between them. The CDR3 runs 17 residues. As DNA, the CDR3 is TGTGCCAGCAGCTCCCCCGGGCCGACAGACCTCACAGGTGAAGCTTTCTTT. Encoded protein: CASSSPGPTDLTGEAFF.

The chain recombines TRBV7-2 with TRBJ2-3; possibly TRBD2 for D (6 bases). Germline lookup yields CDR1 SGHTA and CDR2 FQGNSA. Trimming cost V 5 bases and J 0 bases, with 9 bases left between them. The CDR3 totals 14 residues. CDR3 amino acids: CASSPGLSTDTQYF. DNA of the CDR3: TGTGCCAGCAGCCCGGGACTGAGCACAGATACGCAGTATTTT.

This clonotype was recorded a few times. The chain employs TRBV4-3 and TRBJ2-2, with D perhaps matching TRBD2 (5 bases). The CDR3 runs to 13 residues. V was trimmed by 6 bases and J by 0 bases, leaving 5 bases between them. Germline assignment: CDR1 LGHNA and CDR2 YSLEER. For the CDR3, the DNA is TGCGCCAGCAGGGACTCGAACACCGGGGAGCTGTTTTTT. Translating it yields CASRDSNTGELFF.

In this sample, this clonotype is medium-sized. V and J are TRBV27 and TRBJ2-1, with no clear D. V lost 5 bases to trimming and J lost 0 bases, with 11 bases between them. The CDR3 runs to 15 residues. The germline gives CDR1 MNHEY, CDR2 SMNVEV (reference sequence). The CDR3 region is CASSLTPFSYNEQFF. The CDR3 nucleotides are TGTGCCAGCAGTCTGACTCCATTCTCCTACAATGAGCAGTTCTTC.

A few counts support this clonotype. This rearrangement joins TRBV27 to TRBJ2-5, with unresolved D. Trimming left V 6 bases short and J 7 bases short, with 15 bases between. The CDR3 consists of 13 residues. Per the germline V gene, CDR1 is MNHEY and CDR2 is SMNVEV (reference sequence). The CDR3 is CASSTPLSGTQYF. The CDR3 region has the DNA TGTGCCAGCAGCACCCCCCTATCTGGGACCCAGTACTTC.